The 17 T cell receptor beta chains listed next were all sequenced from one sample in a study of patients and donors after allogeneic stem cell transplantation. TCRdb reanalysed the RT-PCR reads using MiXCR and keeps one entry per CDR3 protein. This table has over 150,000 distinct CDR3 sequences, approximately 30% appearing once. Source material: blood, either unsorted or a sorted T cell fraction (not recorded which). These receptors originate from a human donor who was either an allogeneic HSCT recipient or a stem cell or donor lymphocyte infusion donor (not recorded which). It is not recorded whose cells these are; they may come from a transplant donor.

This clonotype was seen a handful of times. V and J are TRBV3-1 and TRBJ2-5, with D perhaps TRBD1 (6 bases). Germline-derived CDR1 and CDR2 are LGHDT and YNNKEL (reference sequence). This CDR3 comprises 13 residues. V lost 4 bases and J lost 7, with 13 bases in between. For the CDR3, the DNA is TGTGCCAGCAGCCCGGGACAAGAGAGGACCCAGTACTTC. Translation gives CASSPGQERTQYF.

The chain carries TRBV28 and TRBJ2-4; D is undetermined. Germline CDR1 is MDHEN and CDR2 is SYDVKM. Trimming took 3 bases from V and 8 from J, leaving 5 bases between them. CDR3 length: 11 amino acids. The CDR3 loop reads CASSFKYIQYF. The CDR3 DNA is TGTGCCAGCAGTTTTAAGTACATTCAGTACTTC.

This clonotype has more than one count but fewer than ten. The gene calls are TRBV20-1 and TRBJ1-5; 9 nucleotides agree with TRBD1. This CDR3 is built from 15 residues. The V gene end was trimmed by 0 bases and the J gene end by 7 bases; junction bases not matched to a gene: 7. Looked up from germline, CDR1 is DFQATT and CDR2 is SNEGSKA (reference sequence). This CDR3 is CSARDDGTGSQPQHF. The CDR3 DNA reads as TGCAGTGCTAGAGATGATGGGACAGGGAGCCAGCCCCAGCATTTT.

The V gene is TRBV24-1, the J gene TRBJ2-3, with 14 bases that match TRBD2. Germline V gene data show CDR1 as KGHDR and CDR2 as SFDVKD. The CDR3 extends over 18 amino acids. Trimming removed 3 bases from V and 1 base from J; junction bases left unmatched: 5. The CDR3 sequence is CATSDPGTSGSRTDTQYF. In nucleotides, the CDR3 is TGTGCCACCAGTGATCCGGGGACTAGCGGGAGTCGCACAGATACGCAGTATTTT.

V usage is TRBV12-3 or TRBV12-4 and J usage is TRBJ1-2, with 7 bases that match TRBD1. CDR3 length: 17 residues. The V segment lost 3 bases and the J segment 2 bases; nucleotides outside the gene matches: 12. Here the CDR3 DNA reads TGTGCCAGCAGTTTTTTGCGACAGGGTAATCCGAACTATGGCTACACCTTC. This encodes CASSFLRQGNPNYGYTF.

This clonotype was observed at least ten times. J is TRBJ1-5 and V is TRBV10-3; TRBD1 matches 8 bases. Germline V lookup: CDR1 ENHRY, CDR2 SYGVKD. V lost 6 bases, J lost 2 bases, and 9 bases stayed unmatched. The CDR3 is 16 residues long. The CDR3 DNA is TGTGCCATCAGGTCGGCAGGGGGCGAGGGCAATCAGCCCCAGCATTTT. Protein sequence: CAIRSAGGEGNQPQHF.

A few counts support this clonotype. The rearrangement links TRBV12-3 or TRBV12-4 to TRBJ2-2; D may match TRBD1 or TRBD2 (5 bases each). The CDR3 sequence is 13 residues long. V dropped 6 bases and J dropped 7 bases, with 12 bases sitting between them. The CDR3 region is CASSAGTVGELFF. The CDR3 DNA reads as TGTGCCAGCAGCGCTGGGACGGTCGGGGAGCTGTTTTTT.

The chain couples TRBV10-1 to TRBJ2-7; 7 bases align to TRBD1. J was trimmed by 7 bases and V by 5 bases; bases with no gene match: 8. The CDR3 totals 13 residues. Germline-derived CDR1 and CDR2 are WNHNN and SYGVQD (reference sequence). In nucleotides, the CDR3 is TGCGCCAGCAGTAGACAGGGCGGACGGGAGCAGTACTTC. This gives the protein CASSRQGGREQYF.

The chain couples TRBV28 to TRBJ1-2; tentative D call: TRBD1 (6 bases). The germline V and J ends were trimmed by 7 bases and 4 bases, with 19 bases remaining between them. The CDR3 runs 15 residues. CDR1 MDHEN and CDR2 SYDVKM come from the germline V gene. CDR3 bases: TGTGCCAGCACCACCACAGGGTTTGATGGCTATGGCTACACCTTC. Its translation: CASTTTGFDGYGYTF.

This clonotype has more than one count but fewer than ten. The rearrangement joins TRBV5-6 to TRBJ2-4; TRBD1 aligns across 10 bases. The CDR3 runs to 17 residues. Germline values: CDR1 SGHDT, CDR2 YYEEEE. V lost 4 bases to trimming and J lost 4 bases; unmatched junction nucleotides: 11. CDR3 loop: CASSQDRGRGVKNIQYF. CDR3 coding DNA: TGTGCCAGCAGCCAAGACAGGGGGCGCGGGGTAAAAAACATTCAGTACTTC.

The CDR3 DNA follows: TGCGCCAGCAGCCCAATTCAGGGCCAAGAGACCCAGTACTTC. This gives the protein CASSPIQGQETQYF. The chain is built from TRBV5-1 and TRBJ2-5; D possibly corresponds to TRBD1 (5 bases). Germline loops: CDR1 SGHRS, CDR2 YFSETQ. This CDR3 spans 14 amino acids. V was shortened by 4 bases and J by 1 base, with 11 bases between the two germline ends.

The V gene is TRBV20-1, the J gene TRBJ2-7; 8 bases align to TRBD2. The CDR3 is 13 residues long. V shed 5 bases, J shed 2 bases, and the junction held 5 bases outside the gene matches. Looked up from germline, CDR1 is DFQATT and CDR2 is SNEGSKA (reference sequence). The CDR3 loop is CSAYSGSAYEQYF. The CDR3 DNA sequence: TGCAGTGCTTACAGCGGGAGTGCCTACGAGCAGTACTTC.

The chain's CDR3 is CASSLLTGGETQYF. The CDR3 coding sequence is TGTGCCAGCAGTCTCTTGACAGGGGGAGAGACCCAGTACTTC. The chain has TRBV12-3 or TRBV12-4 and TRBJ2-5; 9 nucleotides agree with TRBD1. The V and J ends lost 5 bases and 4 bases, in that order; junction bases with no gene match: 5. The CDR3 runs to 14 residues.

The chain carries TRBV12-3 or TRBV12-4 and TRBJ1-1; D possibly corresponds to TRBD1 (5 bases). This CDR3 has 13 residues. Between the trimmed V and J ends, which lost 2 bases and 4 bases, there was a span of 8 bases. This CDR3 reads CASSLWGRTEAFF. CDR3 nucleotides: TGTGCCAGCAGTTTATGGGGACGCACTGAAGCTTTCTTT.

This rearrangement joins TRBV9 to TRBJ2-2; D uncertain. This CDR3 contains 17 residues. Germline loops: CDR1 SGDLS, CDR2 YYNGEE. V lost 3 bases and J lost 3, with 18 bases in between. The CDR3 region has the DNA TGTGCCAGCAGCGGGTCCGTTTGGCAGGAGTACACCGGGGAGCTGTTTTTT. Residues: CASSGSVWQEYTGELFF.

V gene TRBV10-3 combines with J gene TRBJ2-7; 9 bases are a match to TRBD1. The junction had 4 bases not matched to a gene; V was cut back by 3 bases and J by 4 bases. Germline loops: CDR1 ENHRY, CDR2 SYGVKD. The CDR3 totals 14 residues. DNA for the CDR3: TGTGCCATCAGTGAAGGACAGGGGCTGTACGAGCAGTACTTC. Protein: CAISEGQGLYEQYF.

This clonotype has just a few counts. The chain links TRBV29-1 to TRBJ1-5; no clear D gene. The V end was cut by 0 bases, the J end by 1 base, with 7 bases between. This CDR3 is 14 amino acids long. From germline, CDR1 is SQVTM and CDR2 ANQGSEA. CDR3 DNA: TGCAGCGTTGAAGACAGTGGGAGCAATCAGCCCCAGCATTTT. Its translation: CSVEDSGSNQPQHF.